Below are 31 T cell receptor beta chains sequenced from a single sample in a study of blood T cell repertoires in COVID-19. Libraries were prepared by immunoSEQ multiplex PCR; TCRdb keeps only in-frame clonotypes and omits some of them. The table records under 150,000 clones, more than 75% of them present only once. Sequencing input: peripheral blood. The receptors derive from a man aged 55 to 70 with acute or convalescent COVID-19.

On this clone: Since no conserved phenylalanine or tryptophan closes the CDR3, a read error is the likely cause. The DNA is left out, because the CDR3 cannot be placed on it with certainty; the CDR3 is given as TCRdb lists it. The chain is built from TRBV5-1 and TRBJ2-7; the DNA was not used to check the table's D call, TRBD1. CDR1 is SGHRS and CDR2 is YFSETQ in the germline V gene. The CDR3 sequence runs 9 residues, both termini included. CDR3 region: CASSHDRSG.

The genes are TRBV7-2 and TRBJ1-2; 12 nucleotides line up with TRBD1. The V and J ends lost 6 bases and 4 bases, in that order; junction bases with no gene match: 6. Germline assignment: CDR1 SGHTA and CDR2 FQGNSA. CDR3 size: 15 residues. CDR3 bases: TGTGCCAGCAGACCTGGGACAGGGGGCTTCTATGGCTACACCTTC. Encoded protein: CASRPGTGGFYGYTF.

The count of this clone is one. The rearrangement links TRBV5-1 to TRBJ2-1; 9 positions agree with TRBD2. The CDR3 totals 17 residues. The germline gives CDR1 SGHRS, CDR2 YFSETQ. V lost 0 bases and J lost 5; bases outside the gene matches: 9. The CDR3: CASSLATGTSINNEQFF. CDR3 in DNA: TGCGCCAGCAGCTTGGCAACCGGGACTAGCATTAACAATGAGCAGTTCTTC.

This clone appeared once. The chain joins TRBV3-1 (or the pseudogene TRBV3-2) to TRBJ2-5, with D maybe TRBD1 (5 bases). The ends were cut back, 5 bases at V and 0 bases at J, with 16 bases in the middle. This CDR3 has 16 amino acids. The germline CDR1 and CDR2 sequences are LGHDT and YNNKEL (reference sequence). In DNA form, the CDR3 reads TGTGCCAGCAGCGACTCGACTGGGGCGTACCAAGAGACCCAGTACTTC. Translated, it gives CASSDSTGAYQETQYF.

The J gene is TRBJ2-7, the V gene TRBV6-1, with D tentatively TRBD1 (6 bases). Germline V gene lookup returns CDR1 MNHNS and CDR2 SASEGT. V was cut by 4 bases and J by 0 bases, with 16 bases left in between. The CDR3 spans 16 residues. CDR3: CASSGQGLTYSYEQYF. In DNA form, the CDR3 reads TGTGCCAGCAGTGGCCAGGGGCTTACCTACTCCTACGAGCAGTACTTC.

CDR3 nucleotide sequence: TGTGCCAGCTCACCACCGGCCAGGGCCTACGAGCAGTACTTC. Protein product: CASSPPARAYEQYF. The chain employs TRBV18 and TRBJ2-7, with D possibly matching TRBD1 (5 bases). Germline CDR1 and CDR2: KGHSH and LQKENI. CDR3 size: 14 residues. Trimming left V 0 bases short and J 2 bases short, with 8 bases between.

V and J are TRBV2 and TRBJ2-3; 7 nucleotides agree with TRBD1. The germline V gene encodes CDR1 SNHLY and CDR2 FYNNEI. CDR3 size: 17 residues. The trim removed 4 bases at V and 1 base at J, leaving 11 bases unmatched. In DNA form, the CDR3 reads TGTGCCAGCAGTGTAAAACGGACAGGCCGAGGCACAGATACGCAGTATTTT. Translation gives CASSVKRTGRGTDTQYF.

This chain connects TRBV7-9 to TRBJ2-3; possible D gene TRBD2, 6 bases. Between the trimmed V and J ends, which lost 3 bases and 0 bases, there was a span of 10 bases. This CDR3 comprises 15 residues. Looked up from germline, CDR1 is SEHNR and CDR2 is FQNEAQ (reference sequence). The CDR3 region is CASSFYSGSTDTQYF. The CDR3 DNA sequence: TGTGCCAGCAGCTTTTATAGCGGTAGCACAGATACGCAGTATTTT.

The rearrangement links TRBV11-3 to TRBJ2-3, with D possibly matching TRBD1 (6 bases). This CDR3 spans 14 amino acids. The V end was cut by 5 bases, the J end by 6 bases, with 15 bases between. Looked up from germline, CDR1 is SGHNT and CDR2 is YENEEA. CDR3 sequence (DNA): TGTGCCAGCAGCAATCAACAGGGTTCGGATACGCAGTATTTT. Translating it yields CASSNQQGSDTQYF.

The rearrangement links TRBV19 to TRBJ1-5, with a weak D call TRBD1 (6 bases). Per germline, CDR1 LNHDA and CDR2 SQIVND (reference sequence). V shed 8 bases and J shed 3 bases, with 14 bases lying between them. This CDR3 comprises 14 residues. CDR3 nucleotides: TGTGCCAGTGTAAAGGGGGAAGTCAATCAGCCCCAGCATTTT. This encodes CASVKGEVNQPQHF.

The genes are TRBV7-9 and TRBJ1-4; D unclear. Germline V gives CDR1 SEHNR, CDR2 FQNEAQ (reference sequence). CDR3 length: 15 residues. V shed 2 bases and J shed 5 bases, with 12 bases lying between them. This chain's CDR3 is CASSLITGLNEKLFF. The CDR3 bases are TGTGCCAGCAGCTTAATTACGGGGTTGAATGAAAAACTGTTTTTT.

The chain's CDR3 is CASKAPGQRTYEQYF. CDR3 in DNA: TGTGCCAGCAAAGCCCCGGGACAAAGAACCTACGAGCAGTACTTC. The chain employs TRBV6-5 and TRBJ2-7; TRBD1 is a possible D gene (6 bases). The V end was cut by 7 bases, the J end by 2 bases, with 18 bases between. CDR3 size: 15 residues. CDR1 and CDR2 from the germline V gene are MNHEY and SVGAGI.

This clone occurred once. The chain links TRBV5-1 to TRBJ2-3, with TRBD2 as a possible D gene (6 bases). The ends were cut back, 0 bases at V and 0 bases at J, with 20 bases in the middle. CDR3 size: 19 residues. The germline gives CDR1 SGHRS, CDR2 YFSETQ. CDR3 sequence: CASSLAPAGLGASTDTQYF. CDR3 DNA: TGCGCCAGCAGCTTGGCCCCAGCGGGCCTTGGGGCTAGCACAGATACGCAGTATTTT.

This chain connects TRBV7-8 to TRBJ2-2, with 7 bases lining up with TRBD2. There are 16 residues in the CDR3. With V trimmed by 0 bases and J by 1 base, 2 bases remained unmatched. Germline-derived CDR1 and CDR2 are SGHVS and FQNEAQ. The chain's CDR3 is CASSLAAGVNTGELFF. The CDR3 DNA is TGTGCCAGCAGCTTAGCGGCGGGAGTGAACACCGGGGAGCTGTTTTTT.

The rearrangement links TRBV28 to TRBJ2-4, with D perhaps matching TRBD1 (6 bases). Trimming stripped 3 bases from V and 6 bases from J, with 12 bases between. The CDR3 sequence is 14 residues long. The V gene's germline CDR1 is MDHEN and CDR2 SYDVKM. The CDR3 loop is CASSFLDSRNIQYF. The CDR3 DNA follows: TGTGCCAGCAGTTTTTTGGACAGTAGAAACATTCAGTACTTC.

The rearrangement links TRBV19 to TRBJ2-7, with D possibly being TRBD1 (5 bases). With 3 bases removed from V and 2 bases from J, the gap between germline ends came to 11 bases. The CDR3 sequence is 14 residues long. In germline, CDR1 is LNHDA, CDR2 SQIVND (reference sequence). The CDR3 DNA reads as TGTGCCAGTAGTATCTGGGCAGGGCCCTACGAGCAGTACTTC. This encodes CASSIWAGPYEQYF.

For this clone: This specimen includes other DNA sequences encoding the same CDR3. In DNA form, the CDR3 reads TGTGCCAGTAGTATCCAGGGCCCTTCTGGAAACACCATATATTTT. It specifies CASSIQGPSGNTIYF. The chain combines TRBV19 with TRBJ1-3, with a tentative D call TRBD1 (5 bases). With 3 bases removed from V and 1 base from J, the gap between germline ends came to 10 bases. The CDR3 spans 15 residues. CDR1 LNHDA and CDR2 SQIVND come from the germline V gene (reference sequence).

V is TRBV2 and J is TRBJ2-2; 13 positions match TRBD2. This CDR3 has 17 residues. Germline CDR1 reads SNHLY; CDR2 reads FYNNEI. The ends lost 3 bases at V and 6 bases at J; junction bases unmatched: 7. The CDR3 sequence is CASSDHGTSGNSGELFF. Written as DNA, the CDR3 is TGTGCCAGCAGTGATCATGGGACTAGCGGGAATTCCGGGGAGCTGTTTTTT.

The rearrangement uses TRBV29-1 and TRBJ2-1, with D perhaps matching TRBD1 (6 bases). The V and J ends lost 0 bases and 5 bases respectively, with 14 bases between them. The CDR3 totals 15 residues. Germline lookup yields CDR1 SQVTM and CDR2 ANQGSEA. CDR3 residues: CSVEDVTGSHNEQFF. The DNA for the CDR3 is TGCAGCGTTGAAGATGTCACAGGGAGTCACAATGAGCAGTTCTTC.

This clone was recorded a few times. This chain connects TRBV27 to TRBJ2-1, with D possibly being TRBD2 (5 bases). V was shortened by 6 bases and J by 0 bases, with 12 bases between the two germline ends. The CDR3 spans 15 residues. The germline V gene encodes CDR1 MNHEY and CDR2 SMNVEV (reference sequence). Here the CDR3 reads CASSSSLLSYNEQFF. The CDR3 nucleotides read TGTGCCAGCAGCTCTAGCCTTCTCTCCTACAATGAGCAGTTCTTC.

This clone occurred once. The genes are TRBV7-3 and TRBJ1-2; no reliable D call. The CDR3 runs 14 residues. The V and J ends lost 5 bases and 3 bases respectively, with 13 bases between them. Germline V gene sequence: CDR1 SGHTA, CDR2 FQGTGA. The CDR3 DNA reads TGTGCCAGCAGCCCGTCCCCGGGAGACTATGGCTACACCTTC. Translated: CASSPSPGDYGYTF.

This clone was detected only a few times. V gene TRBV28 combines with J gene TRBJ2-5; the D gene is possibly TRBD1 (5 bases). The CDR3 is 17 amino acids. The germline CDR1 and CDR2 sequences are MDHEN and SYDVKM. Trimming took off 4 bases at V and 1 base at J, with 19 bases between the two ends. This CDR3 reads CASSSYDRYDPQETQYF. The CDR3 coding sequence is TGTGCCAGCAGTTCCTACGACAGATACGACCCCCAAGAGACCCAGTACTTC.

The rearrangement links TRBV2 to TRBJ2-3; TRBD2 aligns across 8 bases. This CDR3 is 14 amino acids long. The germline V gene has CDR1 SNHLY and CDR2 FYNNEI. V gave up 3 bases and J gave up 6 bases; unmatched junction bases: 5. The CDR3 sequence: CASSDGAGGDTQYF. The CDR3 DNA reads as TGTGCCAGCAGTGATGGGGCGGGAGGTGATACGCAGTATTTT.

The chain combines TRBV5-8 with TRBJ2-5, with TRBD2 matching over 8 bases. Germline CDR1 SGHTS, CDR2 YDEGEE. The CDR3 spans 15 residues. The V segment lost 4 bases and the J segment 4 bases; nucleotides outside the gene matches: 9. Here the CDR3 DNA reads TGTGCCAGCAGCCCGGGAGGGATTTCCCGAGAGACCCAGTACTTC. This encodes CASSPGGISRETQYF.

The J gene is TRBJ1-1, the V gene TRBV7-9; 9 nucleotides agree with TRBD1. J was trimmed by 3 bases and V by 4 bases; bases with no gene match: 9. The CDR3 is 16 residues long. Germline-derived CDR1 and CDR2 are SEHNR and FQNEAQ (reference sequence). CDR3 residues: CASSSSQGARYTEAFF. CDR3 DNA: TGTGCCAGCAGCTCTTCACAGGGGGCGCGGTACACTGAAGCTTTCTTT.

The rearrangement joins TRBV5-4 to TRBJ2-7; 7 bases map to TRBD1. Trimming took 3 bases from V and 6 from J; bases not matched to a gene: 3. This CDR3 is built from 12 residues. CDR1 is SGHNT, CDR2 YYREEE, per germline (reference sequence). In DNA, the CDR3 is TGTGCCAGCAGCTCCACAGGGGCCGAGCAGTACTTC. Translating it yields CASSSTGAEQYF.

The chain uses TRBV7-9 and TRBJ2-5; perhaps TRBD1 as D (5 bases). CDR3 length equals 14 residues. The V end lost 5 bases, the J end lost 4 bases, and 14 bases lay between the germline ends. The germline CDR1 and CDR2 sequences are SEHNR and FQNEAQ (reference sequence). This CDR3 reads CASSHGPRGETQYF. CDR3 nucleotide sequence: TGTGCCAGCAGCCACGGGCCAAGGGGAGAGACCCAGTACTTC.

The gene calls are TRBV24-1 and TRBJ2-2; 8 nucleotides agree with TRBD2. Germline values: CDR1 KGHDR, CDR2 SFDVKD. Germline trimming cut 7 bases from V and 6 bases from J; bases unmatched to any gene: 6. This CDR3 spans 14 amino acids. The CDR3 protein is CATRAGGEAGELFF. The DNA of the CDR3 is TGTGCCACCAGGGCCGGGGGGGAAGCCGGGGAGCTGTTTTTT.

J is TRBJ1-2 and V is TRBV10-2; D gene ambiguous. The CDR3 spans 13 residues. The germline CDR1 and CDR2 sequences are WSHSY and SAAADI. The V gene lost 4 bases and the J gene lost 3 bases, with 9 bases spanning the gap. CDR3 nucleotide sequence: TGCGCCAGCAGTGGAAGCGGGGACTATGGCTACACCTTC. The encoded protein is CASSGSGDYGYTF.

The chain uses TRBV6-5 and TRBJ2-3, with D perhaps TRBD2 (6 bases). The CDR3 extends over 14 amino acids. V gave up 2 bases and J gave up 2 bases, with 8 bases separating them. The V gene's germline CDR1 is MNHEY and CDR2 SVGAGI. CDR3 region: CASSYGTPTDTQYF. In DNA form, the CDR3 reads TGTGCCAGCAGTTACGGGACTCCCACAGATACGCAGTATTTT.

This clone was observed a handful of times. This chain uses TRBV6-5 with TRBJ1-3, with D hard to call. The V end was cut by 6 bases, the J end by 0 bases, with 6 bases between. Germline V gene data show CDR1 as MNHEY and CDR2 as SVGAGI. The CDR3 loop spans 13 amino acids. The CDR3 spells CASRESSGNTIYF. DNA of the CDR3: TGTGCCAGCAGAGAGAGCTCTGGAAACACCATATATTTT.